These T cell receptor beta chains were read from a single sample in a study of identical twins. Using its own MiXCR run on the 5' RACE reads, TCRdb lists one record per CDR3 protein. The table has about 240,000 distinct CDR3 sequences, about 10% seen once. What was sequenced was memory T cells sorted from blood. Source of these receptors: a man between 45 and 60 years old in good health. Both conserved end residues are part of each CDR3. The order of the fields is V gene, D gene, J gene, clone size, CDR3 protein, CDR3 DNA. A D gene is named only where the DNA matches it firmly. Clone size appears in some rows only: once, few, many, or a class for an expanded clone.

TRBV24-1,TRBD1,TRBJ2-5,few,CATSDLGTGSGETQYF,TGTGCCACCAGTGATCTCGGGACAGGGAGCGGAGAGACCCAGTACTTC
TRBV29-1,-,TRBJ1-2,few,CSVSGVNGYTF,TGCAGCGTTTCAGGTGTTAATGGCTACACCTTC
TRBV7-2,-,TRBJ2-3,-,CASRLGTDTQYF,TGTGCCAGCCGACTTGGGACAGATACGCAGTATTTT
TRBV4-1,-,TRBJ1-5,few,CASSQNSRDQPQHF,TGCGCCAGCAGCCAGAACAGTCGTGATCAGCCCCAGCATTTT
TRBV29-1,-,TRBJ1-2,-,CSVGTVTYGYTF,TGCAGCGTTGGGACGGTGACCTATGGCTACACCTTC
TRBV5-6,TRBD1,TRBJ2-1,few,CASLRDREYRHNEQFF,TGTGCCAGCCTTCGAGACAGGGAGTATAGGCACAATGAGCAGTTCTTC
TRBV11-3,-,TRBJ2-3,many,CASSYGGRTDTQYF,TGTGCCAGCAGCTACGGGGGGCGCACAGATACGCAGTATTTT
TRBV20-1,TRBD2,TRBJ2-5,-,CSAPRSGGRETQYF,TGCAGTGCCCCCCGAAGCGGGGGGCGGGAGACCCAGTACTTC
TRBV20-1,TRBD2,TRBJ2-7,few,CSARTSGGNSYEQYF,TGCAGTGCTAGAACTAGCGGGGGAAACTCCTACGAGCAGTACTTC
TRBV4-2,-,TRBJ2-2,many,CASSQVGPPGELFF,TGTGCCAGCAGCCAAGTCGGCCCCCCCGGGGAGCTGTTTTTT
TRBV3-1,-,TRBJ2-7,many,CASSHAQGTSEQYF,TGTGCCAGCAGCCATGCTCAGGGTACATCCGAGCAGTACTTC
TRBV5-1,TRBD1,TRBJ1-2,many,CASSSGTDYGYTF,TGCGCCAGCAGCTCCGGGACAGACTATGGCTACACCTTC
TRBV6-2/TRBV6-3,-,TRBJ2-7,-,CASSQSAGFHYEQYF,TGTGCCAGCAGCCAATCTGCAGGCTTCCACTACGAGCAGTACTTC
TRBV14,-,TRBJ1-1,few,CASSLSMYTEAFF,TGTGCCAGCAGCCTAAGTATGTACACTGAAGCTTTCTTT